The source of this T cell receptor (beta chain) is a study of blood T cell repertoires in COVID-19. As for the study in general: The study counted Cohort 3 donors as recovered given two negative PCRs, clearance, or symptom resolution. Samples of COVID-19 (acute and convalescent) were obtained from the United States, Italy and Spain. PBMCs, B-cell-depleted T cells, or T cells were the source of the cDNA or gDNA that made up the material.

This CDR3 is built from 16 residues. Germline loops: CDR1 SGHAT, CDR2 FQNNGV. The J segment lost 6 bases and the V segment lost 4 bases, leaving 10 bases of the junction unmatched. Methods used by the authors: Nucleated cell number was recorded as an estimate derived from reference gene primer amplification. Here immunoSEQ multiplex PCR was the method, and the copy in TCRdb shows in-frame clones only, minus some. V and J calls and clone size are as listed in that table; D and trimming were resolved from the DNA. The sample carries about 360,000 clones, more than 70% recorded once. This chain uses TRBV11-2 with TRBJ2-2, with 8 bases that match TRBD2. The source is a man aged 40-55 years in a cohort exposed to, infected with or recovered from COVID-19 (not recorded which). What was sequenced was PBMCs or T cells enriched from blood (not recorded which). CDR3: CASSWSSGGIPGELFF. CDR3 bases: TGTGCCAGCAGCTGGTCCAGCGGGGGAATTCCCGGGGAGCTGTTTTTT. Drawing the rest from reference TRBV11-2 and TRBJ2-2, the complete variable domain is EAGVAQSPRYKIIEKRQSVAFWCNPISGHATLYWYQQILGQGPKLLIQFQNNGVVDDSQLPKDRFSAERLKGVDSTLKIQPAKLEDSAVYLCASSWSSGGIPGELFFGEGSRLTVL.